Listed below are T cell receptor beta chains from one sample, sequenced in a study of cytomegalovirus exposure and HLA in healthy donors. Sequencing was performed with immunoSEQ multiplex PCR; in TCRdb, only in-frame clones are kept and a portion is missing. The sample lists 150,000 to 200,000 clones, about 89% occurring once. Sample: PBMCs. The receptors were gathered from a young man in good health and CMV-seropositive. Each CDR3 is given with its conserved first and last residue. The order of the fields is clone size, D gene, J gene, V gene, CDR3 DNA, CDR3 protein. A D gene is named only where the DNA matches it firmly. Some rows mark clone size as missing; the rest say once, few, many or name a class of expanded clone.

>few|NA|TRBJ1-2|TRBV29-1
TGCAGCGCTGAGCAGGGGACCTATGGCTACACCTTC
CSAEQGTYGYTF
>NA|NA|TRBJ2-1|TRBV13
TGTGCCAGCAGCGTGAGGGCCAATGAGCAGTTCTTC
CASSVRANEQFF
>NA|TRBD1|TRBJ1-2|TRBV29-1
TGCAGCGTTCAAGGGACAGGGCCGGATGGCTACACCTTC
CSVQGTGPDGYTF
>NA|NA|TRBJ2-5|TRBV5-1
TGCGCCAGCAGCGAAAGGGGGGAGGGCCCGTGGGAGACCCAGTACTTC
CASSERGEGPWETQYF
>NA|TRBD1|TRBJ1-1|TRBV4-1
TGCGCCAGCAGCCCCTTACGACAGGGAATGAACACTGAAGCTTTCTTT
CASSPLRQGMNTEAFF
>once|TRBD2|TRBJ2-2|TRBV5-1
TGCGCCAGCAGCGTGAGACTAGCGGAGATGACGAACACCGGGGAGCTGTTTTTT
CASSVRLAEMTNTGELFF
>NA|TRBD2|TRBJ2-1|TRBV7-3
TGTGCCAGCAGCAAGGCTTGGGGGCTAGCGGGGGGCAATGAGCAGTTCTTC
CASSKAWGLAGGNEQFF
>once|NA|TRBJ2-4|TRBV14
TGTGCCAGCAGCCCCCGTCGGGGCAAAAACATTCAGTACTTC
CASSPRRGKNIQYF
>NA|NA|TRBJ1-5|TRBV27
TGTGCCAGCAGTCTTTCCCCCCGCAATCAGCCCCAGCATTTT
CASSLSPRNQPQHF
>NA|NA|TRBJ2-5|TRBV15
TGTGCCACCAGCAGATTTACTGGCCAAGAGACCCAGTACTTC
CATSRFTGQETQYF
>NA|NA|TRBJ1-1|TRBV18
TGTGCCAGCTCAGCCAATACAGAGTCTCCTGAAGCTTTCTTT
CASSANTESPEAFF
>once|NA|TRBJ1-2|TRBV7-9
TGTGCCAGCAGCTTATATACGTCGGAAAGGGGGTATGGCTACACCTTC
CASSLYTSERGYGYTF
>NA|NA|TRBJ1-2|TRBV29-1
TGCAGCGTTGGGGGAGGAGTTAACTATGGCTACACCTTC
CSVGGGVNYGYTF
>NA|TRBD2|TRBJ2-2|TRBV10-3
TGTGCCATCAACGGGGGGTGGACCGGGGAGCTGTTTTTT
CAINGGWTGELFF
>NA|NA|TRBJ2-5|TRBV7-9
TGTGCCAGCAGCTTATCAACGGGGCAAGAGACCCAGTACTTC
CASSLSTGQETQYF
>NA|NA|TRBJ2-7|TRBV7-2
TGTGCCAGCAGCCCCCGGACTACCCCGGAGCAGTACTTC
CASSPRTTPEQYF
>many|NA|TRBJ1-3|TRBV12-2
TGTGCAAGTCGCTCCCCCAGGGCGGTCACTGGAAACACCATATATTTT
CASRSPRAVTGNTIYF
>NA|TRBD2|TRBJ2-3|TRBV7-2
TGTGCCAGCAGCCCTTTAGCGGGGGGTCCCGATACGCAGTATTTT
CASSPLAGGPDTQYF
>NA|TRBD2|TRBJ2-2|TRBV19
TGTGCCACACAAAGCGGGGGCCTAAACACCGGGGAGCTGTTTTTT
CATQSGGLNTGELFF
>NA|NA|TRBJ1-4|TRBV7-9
TGTGCCAGCAGCTTAGGGGCCGCAACTAATGAAAAACTGTTTTTT
CASSLGAATNEKLFF
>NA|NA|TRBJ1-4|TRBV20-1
TGCGGCGCCGGAAGAGGGGAAAAACTGTTTTTT
CGAGRGEKLFF
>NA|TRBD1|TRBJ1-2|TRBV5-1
TGCGCCAGCAGCCGGACAGGGGGCGAAGAAGGCTACACCTTC
CASSRTGGEEGYTF
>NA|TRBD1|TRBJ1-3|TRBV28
TGTGCCAGCAGTTCGGGACAGGGATCGGTTGGAAACACCATATATTTT
CASSSGQGSVGNTIYF
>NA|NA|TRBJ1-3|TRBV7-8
TGTGCCAGCAGACACCAACGGGAAGGTGGAAACACCATATATTTT
CASRHQREGGNTIYF
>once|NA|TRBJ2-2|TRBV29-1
TGCAGCGTTGAGGGACATCGGCCCGGGGAGCTGTTTTTT
CSVEGHRPGELFF
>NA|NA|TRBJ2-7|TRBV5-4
TGTGCCAGCAGCTTGAGTTCGGGGGGCCTAGCCCGGGAGCAGTACTTC
CASSLSSGGLAREQYF
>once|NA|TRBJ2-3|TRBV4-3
TGCGCCAGCAGCCAAGATGGCAGGAGCACAGATACGCAGTATTTT
CASSQDGRSTDTQYF
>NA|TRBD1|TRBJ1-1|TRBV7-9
TGTGCCAGCAGCCCGGGACAGGGGGCGACGAACACTGAAGCTTTCTTT
CASSPGQGATNTEAFF
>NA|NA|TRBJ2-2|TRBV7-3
TGTGCCAGCAGCCAGCGTTCGGGGGTCTCTACCGGGGAGCTGTTTTTT
CASSQRSGVSTGELFF
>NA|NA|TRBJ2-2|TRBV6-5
TGTGCCAGCAGTTACTCGGGGGCGACCACCGGGGAGCTGTTTTTT
CASSYSGATTGELFF
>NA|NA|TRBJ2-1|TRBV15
TGTGCCACCAGCAGACCCAGCGGAGTAACGTATGAGCAGTTCTTC
CATSRPSGVTYEQFF
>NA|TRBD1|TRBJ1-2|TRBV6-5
TGTGCCAGCAGTTACTCGGGACAGGGGGCGGGTTATGGCTACACCTTC
CASSYSGQGAGYGYTF
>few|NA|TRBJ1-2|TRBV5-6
TGTGCCAGCAGCCTCCAGGTACCTAACTATGGCTACACCTTC
CASSLQVPNYGYTF
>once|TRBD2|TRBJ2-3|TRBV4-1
TGCGCCAGCAGCCAAGATACTGGAGGGTGGGAGGGAGATACGCAGTATTTT
CASSQDTGGWEGDTQYF
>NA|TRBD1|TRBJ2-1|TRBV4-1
TGCGCCAGCAGCCCGGGACAGGGAAGTGAGCAGTTCTTC
CASSPGQGSEQFF
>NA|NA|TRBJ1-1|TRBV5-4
TGTGCCAGCAGCTTAGACAGCTTCAAAGCTTTCTTT
CASSLDSFKAFF
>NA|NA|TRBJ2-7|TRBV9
TGTGCCAGCGGGGCGGGGGCCGAGCAGTACTTC
CASGAGAEQYF
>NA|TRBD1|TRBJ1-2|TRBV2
TGTGCCAGCAGTGAGGGGGACAGGGTAGGCTACACCTTC
CASSEGDRVGYTF
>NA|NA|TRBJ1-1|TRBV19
TGTGCCAGTAGTATAGCCCGCCGCGGAGTGAACACTGAAGCTTTCTTT
CASSIARRGVNTEAFF
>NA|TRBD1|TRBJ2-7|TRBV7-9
TGTGCCAGCAGCCATTCGGGGACAGCCTCCTACGAGCAGTACTTC
CASSHSGTASYEQYF
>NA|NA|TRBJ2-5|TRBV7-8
TGTGCCAGCAGCATCCAACAAGAGACCCAGTACTTC
CASSIQQETQYF
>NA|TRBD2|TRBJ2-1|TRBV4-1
TGCGCCAGCAGCCTAGGAAGCGGGGGGGCCTCCTACAATGAGCAGTTCTTC
CASSLGSGGASYNEQFF
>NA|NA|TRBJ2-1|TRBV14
TGTGCCAGCAGTCGGAACTACGGCTTCAATGAGCAGTTCTTC
CASSRNYGFNEQFF
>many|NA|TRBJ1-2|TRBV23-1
TGCGCCAGTCGGGGGGCAGCTAACTATGGCTACACCTTC
CASRGAANYGYTF
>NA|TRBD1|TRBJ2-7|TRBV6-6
TGTGCCAGCAGTTATCTACCGGGACAGGGCTACGAGCAGTACTTC
CASSYLPGQGYEQYF
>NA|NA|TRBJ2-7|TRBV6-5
TGTGCCAGCAGAAGAACGGACAGCTACGAGCAGTACTTC
CASRRTDSYEQYF
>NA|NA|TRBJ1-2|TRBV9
TGTGCCAGCACCCGGACAAACTATGGCTACACCTTC
CASTRTNYGYTF
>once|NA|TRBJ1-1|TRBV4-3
TGCGCCAGCAGCCAACCGGGACAGAACACTGAAGCTTTCTTT
CASSQPGQNTEAFF
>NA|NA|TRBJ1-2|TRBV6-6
TGTGCCAGCAGTTACTCGGGGGCTTGGTATGGCTACACCTTC
CASSYSGAWYGYTF
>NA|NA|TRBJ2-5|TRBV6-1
TGTGCCAGCGGCCAGACCCAGTACTTC
CASGQTQYF
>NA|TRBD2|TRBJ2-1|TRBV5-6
TGTGCCAGCAGCTTTGGGACTAGCGGGGCGGCTGAGCAGTTCTTC
CASSFGTSGAAEQFF
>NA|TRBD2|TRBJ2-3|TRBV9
TGTGCCAGCAAACCGGGACTAGCGAACACAGATACGCAGTATTTT
CASKPGLANTDTQYF
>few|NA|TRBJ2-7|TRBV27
TGTGCCAGCAGTCCATACCTAAGTTTCGAGCAGTACTTC
CASSPYLSFEQYF
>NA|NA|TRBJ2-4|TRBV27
TGTGCCAGCAGTTACCTCACGGGGGATCCTTTAGCCAAAAACATTCAGTACTTC
CASSYLTGDPLAKNIQYF
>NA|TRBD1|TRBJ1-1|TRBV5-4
TGTGCCAGCAGCTTGGGCCAGGGGGCTGGAACTGAAGCTTTCTTT
CASSLGQGAGTEAFF
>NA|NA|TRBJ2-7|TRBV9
TGTGCCAGCAGCCCGGGGGGCCCTAGCGGCTGGGCCTCCTACGAGCAGTACTTC
CASSPGGPSGWASYEQYF